These 26 T cell receptor beta chains were all obtained from the same sample, sequenced in a study of T-cell memory formation after mild COVID-19. TCRdb reprocessed the 5' RACE reads with MiXCR, giving one entry per CDR3 protein. The sample has 110,000 or so distinct CDR3 sequences; 22% are singletons. Sequencing was carried out using PBMCs or a T cell subset sorted from them (not recorded which). These receptors all come from a man younger than 35 who had mild COVID-19 (a few samples of this study predate the infection). Cell type and time point are not known.

This clonotype was seen more than once but under ten times. V is TRBV10-2 and J is TRBJ2-1; a possible D gene is TRBD2 (6 bases). Trimming took 4 bases from V and 9 from J, leaving 7 bases between them. This CDR3 comprises 11 residues. Germline CDR1 WSHSY, CDR2 SAAADI. CDR3 region: CASSGGLEQFF. As DNA, the CDR3 is TGCGCCAGCAGTGGGGGACTTGAGCAGTTCTTC.

The chain couples TRBV3-1 to TRBJ2-1, with 9 positions matching TRBD2. Germline V lookup: CDR1 LGHDT, CDR2 YNNKEL (reference sequence). Trimming took 4 bases from V and 5 from J; bases not matched to a gene: 6. CDR3 length: 15 amino acids. The CDR3 sequence is CASSPVSGGNNEQFF. The CDR3 DNA follows: TGTGCCAGCAGCCCGGTCAGCGGGGGGAACAATGAGCAGTTCTTC.

Ten or more counts support this clonotype. This chain joins TRBV28 and TRBJ2-1, with a weak D call TRBD1 (6 bases). The germline V gene encodes CDR1 MDHEN and CDR2 SYDVKM. Trimming left V 2 bases short and J 4 bases short, with 9 bases between. CDR3 size: 14 residues. The CDR3 loop is CASSLQTGYNEQFF. The CDR3 coding sequence is TGTGCCAGCAGTTTACAGACAGGTTACAATGAGCAGTTCTTC. Together with reference TRBV28 and TRBJ2-1, the CDR3 gives the full variable domain: DVKVTQSSRYLVKRTGEKVFLECVQDMDHENMFWYRQDPGLGLRLIYFSYDVKMKEKGDIPEGYSVSREKKERFSLILESASTNQTSMYLCASSLQTGYNEQFFGPGTRLTVL.

There are a few counts of this clonotype. The V gene is TRBV4-1, the J gene TRBJ2-7; 15 bases are shared with TRBD2. V dropped 1 base and J dropped 2; count of bases not matched to a gene: 9. Germline V CDR1 and CDR2: MGHRA, YSYEKL. The CDR3 consists of 19 residues. The CDR3 DNA reads as TGCGCCAGCAGCCAAGTCGCGGGACTAGCGGGGGGCTCAACCTACGAGCAGTACTTC. Amino acids: CASSQVAGLAGGSTYEQYF.

This clonotype was observed a few times. The V and J genes are TRBV5-1 and TRBJ1-4, with D possibly matching TRBD1 (6 bases). This CDR3 spans 15 amino acids. V gave up 0 bases and J gave up 2 bases, with 8 bases separating them. Germline V CDR1 and CDR2: SGHRS, YFSETQ. CDR3 nucleotides: TGCGCCAGCAGCTTGGCGGGGGGCACTAATGAAAAACTGTTTTTT. Amino acids: CASSLAGGTNEKLFF.

The chain has TRBV28 and TRBJ1-1; no clear D. CDR1 and CDR2 from the germline V gene are MDHEN and SYDVKM. Between the trimmed V and J ends, which lost 1 base and 2 bases, there was a span of 8 bases. CDR3 length equals 14 residues. Written as DNA, the CDR3 is TGTGCCAGCAGTTTATCTTATCCAAACACTGAAGCTTTCTTT. This gives the protein CASSLSYPNTEAFF.

CDR3 DNA: TGTGCCAGCAGCTTACTAGGCGAGGGGGAGACCCAGTACTTC. Its translation is CASSLLGEGETQYF. The gene calls are TRBV7-3 and TRBJ2-5; perhaps D is TRBD1 or TRBD2 (5 bases each). Trimming took 2 bases from V and 5 from J, leaving 12 bases between them. CDR1 is SGHTA, CDR2 FQGTGA, per germline. The CDR3 length is 14 residues.

The V gene is TRBV12-3 or TRBV12-4, the J gene TRBJ2-3; 10 bases align to TRBD2. The CDR3 sequence is 15 residues long. The ends lost 5 bases at V and 5 bases at J; junction bases unmatched: 7. CDR3 loop: CASSTAGGKGDTQYF. Here the CDR3 DNA reads TGTGCCAGCAGTACAGCGGGAGGGAAGGGAGATACGCAGTATTTT.

This clonotype was counted between two and nine times. The chain combines TRBV19 with TRBJ1-3, with a tentative D call TRBD1 (5 bases). Trimming took off 7 bases at V and 0 bases at J, with 16 bases between the two ends. Germline V gives CDR1 LNHDA, CDR2 SQIVND (reference sequence). CDR3 length: 16 amino acids. CDR3 amino acids: CASTTFNRNSGNTIYF. DNA of the CDR3: TGTGCCAGTACTACCTTCAACAGGAACTCTGGAAACACCATATATTTT.

This clonotype was found once. The V gene is TRBV2, the J gene TRBJ2-7; D call uncertain. Germline-derived CDR1 and CDR2 are SNHLY and FYNNEI. The V end was cut by 4 bases, the J end by 3 bases, with 7 bases between. CDR3 length equals 12 residues. DNA for the CDR3: TGTGCCAGCAGTGCCTCGGGCTACGAGCAGTACTTC. Protein product: CASSASGYEQYF.

The chain joins TRBV4-2 to TRBJ1-6; 8 bases map to TRBD1. Germline trimming cut 5 bases from V and 10 bases from J; bases unmatched to any gene: 7. Germline loops: CDR1 LGHNA, CDR2 YNFKEQ. The CDR3 covers 14 residues. CDR3 coding DNA: TGTGCCAGCAGCGGACAGGGCTGGGGATCACCCCTCCACTTT. Translated, it gives CASSGQGWGSPLHF.

This clonotype showed up just a few times. This chain uses TRBV6-2 or TRBV6-3 with TRBJ2-1; D possibly corresponds to TRBD1 (6 bases). V was pared by 7 bases and J by 9 bases, with 10 bases between. The CDR3 sequence is 11 residues long. Germline V gives CDR1 MNHEY, CDR2 SVGEGT. This chain's CDR3 is CASNIGGEQFF. The CDR3 coding sequence is TGTGCCAGCAACATAGGGGGTGAGCAGTTCTTC.

The sample holds a few counts of this clonotype. The V and J genes are TRBV4-3 and TRBJ2-7; D is perhaps TRBD2 (5 bases). Germline loops: CDR1 LGHNA, CDR2 YSLEER. Trimming removed 3 bases from V and 0 bases from J, with 12 bases in between. The CDR3 spans 15 residues. The CDR3, as DNA: TGCGCCAGCAGCCAGGAGGCCGAGAGCTCCTACGAGCAGTACTTC. Encoded protein: CASSQEAESSYEQYF.

This clonotype was counted only a few times. The chain has TRBV4-2 and TRBJ2-1; a weak D match, TRBD2 (5 bases). The germline gives CDR1 LGHNA, CDR2 YNFKEQ. The CDR3 totals 16 residues. Between the trimmed V and J ends, which lost 0 bases and 2 bases, there was a span of 11 bases. Here the CDR3 reads CASSQDWRATYNEQFF. CDR3 sequence (DNA): TGTGCCAGCAGCCAAGATTGGCGGGCCACCTACAATGAGCAGTTCTTC.

This clonotype was recorded a few times. J is TRBJ2-5 and V is TRBV7-9; a possible D gene is TRBD2 (5 bases). Germline CDR1 is SEHNR and CDR2 is FQNEAQ (reference sequence). Trimming took off 5 bases at V and 1 base at J, with 11 bases between the two ends. The CDR3 spans 14 residues. The CDR3: CASSPGGPQETQYF. CDR3 DNA sequence: TGTGCCAGCAGCCCCGGCGGGCCCCAAGAGACCCAGTACTTC.

This clonotype was detected once. The DNA of the CDR3 is TGTGCCAGCAGGGGCGCGCCACTCCTCCACGAGCAGTACTTC. It yields the protein CASRGAPLLHEQYF. The V call is TRBV6-2 or TRBV6-3, the J call TRBJ2-7; unclear D gene. The CDR3 is 14 residues long. Germline loops: CDR1 MNHEY, CDR2 SVGEGT. V was trimmed by 6 bases and J by 5 bases, leaving 17 bases between them.

This clonotype appeared a few times. This chain uses TRBV4-3 with TRBJ2-2; TRBD1 matches at 9 bases. CDR1 is LGHNA and CDR2 is YSLEER in the germline V gene. The CDR3 runs to 14 residues. The junction had 1 base not matched to a gene; V was cut back by 5 bases and J by 3 bases. The CDR3 nucleotides read TGCGCCAGCAGCTGGACAGGGGACACCGGGGAGCTGTTTTTT. Protein: CASSWTGDTGELFF.

This clonotype appeared many times. The chain recombines TRBV4-1 with TRBJ2-3; D remains ambiguous. Germline lookup yields CDR1 MGHRA and CDR2 YSYEKL. Between the trimmed V and J ends, which lost 0 bases and 2 bases, there was a span of 12 bases. This CDR3 region has 16 residues. CDR3 residues: CASSQDGAGVTDTQYF. The CDR3 nucleotides read TGCGCCAGCAGCCAAGATGGTGCAGGTGTCACAGATACGCAGTATTTT.

This chain connects TRBV6-5 to TRBJ2-4; D unclear. Germline CDR1 reads MNHEY; CDR2 reads SVGAGI. CDR3 size: 13 residues. The V and J ends lost 5 bases and 1 base respectively, with 6 bases between them. CDR3 loop: CASSSHAKNIQYF. For the CDR3, the DNA is TGTGCCAGCAGTAGCCATGCCAAAAACATTCAGTACTTC.

This clonotype occurred a few times. J is TRBJ1-1 and V is TRBV24-1; no firm D call. This CDR3 comprises 11 residues. V dropped 8 bases and J dropped 1 base, with 4 bases sitting between them. Per the germline V gene, CDR1 is KGHDR and CDR2 is SFDVKD. The CDR3 is CATNQNTEAFF. Here the CDR3 DNA reads TGTGCCACCAACCAGAACACTGAAGCTTTCTTT.

The V gene is TRBV13, the J gene TRBJ1-6; no clear D gene. Per the germline V gene, CDR1 is PRHDT and CDR2 is FYEKMQ (reference sequence). The CDR3 is made up of 15 amino acids. The ends were cut back, 1 base at V and 7 bases at J, with 11 bases in the middle. Written as DNA, the CDR3 is TGTGCCAGCAGCTTAGTTACGGTCAGCAATTCACCCCTCCACTTT. This translates into CASSLVTVSNSPLHF.

The chain links TRBV4-3 to TRBJ1-5; weak D call: TRBD1 (5 bases). Germline V gene lookup returns CDR1 LGHNA and CDR2 YSLEER. CDR3 length equals 14 residues. The V end was cut by 0 bases, the J end by 6 bases, with 9 bases between. CDR3 in DNA: TGCGCCAGCAGCCAAGATGGGGGGGGTCAGCCCCAGCATTTT. Amino acids: CASSQDGGGQPQHF.

This clonotype was detected only a few times. The chain joins TRBV7-9 to TRBJ1-3; TRBD1 aligns across 7 bases. This CDR3 comprises 15 residues. Losses at the gene ends were 5 bases for V and 0 bases for J; bases not matched to a gene: 4. Germline CDR1 reads SEHNR; CDR2 reads FQNEAQ (reference sequence). CDR3 protein: CASSPGQFSGNTIYF. Here the CDR3 DNA reads TGTGCCAGCAGCCCGGGACAGTTCTCTGGAAACACCATATATTTT.

This chain links TRBV19 with TRBJ1-2, with 10 bases lining up with TRBD1. Germline loops: CDR1 LNHDA, CDR2 SQIVND (reference sequence). The CDR3 spans 14 residues. J lost 8 bases, V lost 6 bases, and 9 bases had no gene match. CDR3 loop: CASREGQGLYGYTF. The CDR3 bases are TGTGCCAGTAGGGAGGGACAGGGGCTCTACGGCTACACCTTC.

V and J are TRBV7-2 and TRBJ1-1; D is unresolved. CDR1 and CDR2 (germline): SGHTA, FQGNSA. This CDR3 has 12 amino acids. The V gene lost 1 base and the J gene lost 4 bases, with 4 bases spanning the gap. The CDR3 is CASSLVVTEAFF. The CDR3 coding sequence is TGTGCCAGCAGCTTAGTAGTCACTGAAGCTTTCTTT.

This clonotype has only a few counts. V gene TRBV7-2 combines with J gene TRBJ1-6, with D hard to call. Trimming took 6 bases from V and 9 from J, leaving 9 bases between them. Germline CDR1 is SGHTA and CDR2 is FQGNSA. This CDR3 region has 12 residues. This CDR3 is CASSNGVSPLHF. CDR3 sequence (DNA): TGTGCCAGCAGTAACGGGGTTTCACCCCTCCACTTT. The full variable domain, in which reference TRBV7-2 and TRBJ1-6 provide the parts outside the CDR3, is GAGVSQSPSNKVTEKGKDVELRCDPISGHTALYWYRQSLGQGLEFLIYFQGNSAPDKSGLPSDRFSAERTGGSVSTLTIQRTQQEDSAVYLCASSNGVSPLHFGNGTRLTVT.